Listed below are T cell receptor beta chains from one sample, sequenced in a study of early T cells in non-severe SARS-CoV-2 infection. TCRdb fed the 5' RACE reads into MiXCR, producing one record per CDR3 protein. This sample has tens of thousands of distinct CDR3 sequences, with around 7% found just once. Sequenced input: whole blood. The receptors come from an adult who was a healthcare worker with PCR-confirmed SARS-CoV-2 infection or an uninfected control (not recorded which). Each CDR3 is given without its conserved first and last residue. The order of the fields is D gene, V gene, CDR3 protein. A D gene is named only where the DNA matches it firmly.

D gene: NA; V gene: TRBV14; CDR3 protein: ASSQETIEAF
D gene: TRBD2; V gene: TRBV20-1; CDR3 protein: SATQREWVTDTQY
D gene: NA; V gene: TRBV28; CDR3 protein: ASSSLPLSGANVLT
D gene: NA; V gene: TRBV7-9; CDR3 protein: ASSLGGVWNEQY
D gene: NA; V gene: TRBV7-2; CDR3 protein: ASSSRNRPPYEQY
D gene: NA; V gene: TRBV29-1; CDR3 protein: SVEMNTEVTDTQY
D gene: TRBD2; V gene: TRBV9; CDR3 protein: ASSARLAGVVRADTQY
D gene: NA; V gene: TRBV9; CDR3 protein: ASSVDRDLNNEQF
D gene: TRBD2; V gene: TRBV15; CDR3 protein: ATSRAGLAANEQF
D gene: TRBD2; V gene: TRBV7-6; CDR3 protein: ASSPRRLAGSFTDTQY
D gene: TRBD1; V gene: TRBV19; CDR3 protein: ASSKYRGTSLGEQF
D gene: TRBD2; V gene: TRBV11-2; CDR3 protein: ASSLASGLGEQY
D gene: NA; V gene: TRBV5-5; CDR3 protein: ASSLVAGLGSYT
D gene: NA; V gene: TRBV7-9; CDR3 protein: ASSPWTEYNEQF
D gene: NA; V gene: TRBV24-1; CDR3 protein: ATSDSADRTGELF
D gene: NA; V gene: TRBV20-1; CDR3 protein: SARGDTEAF
D gene: NA; V gene: TRBV12-3/TRBV12-4; CDR3 protein: ASSLRTPTEAF
D gene: NA; V gene: TRBV12-3/TRBV12-4; CDR3 protein: ASSYGDAYEQY
D gene: TRBD2; V gene: TRBV12-3/TRBV12-4; CDR3 protein: ASSSTSGRRGTGELF
D gene: NA; V gene: TRBV4-2; CDR3 protein: ASSQEAVTDTQY
D gene: NA; V gene: TRBV27; CDR3 protein: ASSSPGRGTTQY
D gene: NA; V gene: TRBV20-1; CDR3 protein: SARDRYGGTYEQY
D gene: NA; V gene: TRBV20-1; CDR3 protein: SARHGGPLQETQY
D gene: TRBD2; V gene: TRBV2; CDR3 protein: ASSAPTSGRTDTQY
D gene: NA; V gene: TRBV6-1; CDR3 protein: ASSERGARNSPLH
D gene: NA; V gene: TRBV6-6; CDR3 protein: ASSYSPLSEQY
D gene: TRBD2; V gene: TRBV4-1; CDR3 protein: ASSQDRAGEETQY
D gene: NA; V gene: TRBV11-2; CDR3 protein: ASSLQLDSYNEQF
D gene: NA; V gene: TRBV5-1; CDR3 protein: ASSRPSGANVLT
D gene: NA; V gene: TRBV20-1; CDR3 protein: SARVQGLLNGYT
D gene: NA; V gene: TRBV6-6; CDR3 protein: ASRPTGLLGEQY
D gene: NA; V gene: TRBV18; CDR3 protein: ASSPGDQTYEQY
D gene: NA; V gene: TRBV30; CDR3 protein: AWGVRVPGLKNEQF
D gene: TRBD1; V gene: TRBV20-1; CDR3 protein: SAGTGNQPQH
D gene: TRBD1; V gene: TRBV10-3; CDR3 protein: AISVYDREYSPLH
D gene: NA; V gene: TRBV11-2; CDR3 protein: ASSVMTEFRETQY
D gene: TRBD1; V gene: TRBV20-1; CDR3 protein: SARLRQGGEQY
D gene: NA; V gene: TRBV11-3; CDR3 protein: ASSHRSSTDTQY
D gene: TRBD1; V gene: TRBV20-1; CDR3 protein: SARTGDNQPQH
D gene: TRBD2; V gene: TRBV20-1; CDR3 protein: SARPLAGGDSETQY
D gene: TRBD2; V gene: TRBV5-1; CDR3 protein: ASSLAILAGVDTQY
D gene: NA; V gene: TRBV7-2; CDR3 protein: ASSLGGSRNTEAF
D gene: TRBD1; V gene: TRBV29-1; CDR3 protein: SVTGSETQY
D gene: NA; V gene: TRBV21-1; CDR3 protein: ASSRDGGYEQY
D gene: TRBD2; V gene: TRBV25-1; CDR3 protein: ASSAPLAGGPASYNEQF
D gene: NA; V gene: TRBV10-1; CDR3 protein: ASSESLAGRQPQH
D gene: TRBD1; V gene: TRBV7-7; CDR3 protein: ASSADRAGETQY
D gene: TRBD2; V gene: TRBV12-3/TRBV12-4; CDR3 protein: ASSSSSGLAGIYNEQF
D gene: NA; V gene: TRBV7-9; CDR3 protein: ASSLTGFRRTGELF
D gene: NA; V gene: TRBV7-9; CDR3 protein: ASSANTNTEAF
D gene: TRBD2; V gene: TRBV4-2; CDR3 protein: ASSHSEGLAGGTYNEQF